The 5 T cell receptor beta chains presented below share a single source sample, sequenced in a study of T cell repertoires in cytomegalovirus infection. Using its own MiXCR run on the reads, TCRdb lists one record per CDR3 protein. The data show some 900,000 distinct CDR3 sequences, 30% to 35% seen once. These receptors are not linked to any known antigen. The material was cultured CD8+ T cells from PBMCs, obtained from culture after CMV antigen stimulation. The receptors shown here come from a human donor in good health (CMV status not recorded). Some clones in this sample may be carry-over from other donors' samples.

V and J are TRBV12-3 or TRBV12-4 and TRBJ2-7; D is undetermined. The CDR3 extends over 12 amino acids. The V gene lost 5 bases and the J gene lost 2 bases, with 7 bases spanning the gap. As DNA, the CDR3 is TGTGCCAGCAGTCCACATACCTACGAGCAGTACTTC. Residues: CASSPHTYEQYF.

This clonotype has just a few counts. One base away lies a much larger clone, so this may be a sequencing read error. The chain carries TRBV7-6 and TRBJ2-7; 10 positions agree with TRBD2. Germline CDR1 SGHVS, CDR2 FNYEAQ. CDR3 length: 15 residues. V lost 0 bases to trimming and J lost 3 bases; unmatched junction nucleotides: 2. In DNA, the CDR3 is TGTGCCAGCAGCTTAGCGGCTAGCGGGGGCTACGAGCAGTACTTC. Protein sequence: CASSLAASGGYEQYF.

Here the CDR3 DNA reads TGTGCCAGCAGTTACGGTGGGGGACAGTCCCACGAGCAGTACTTC. It specifies CASSYGGGQSHEQYF. The gene calls are TRBV6-6 and TRBJ2-7, with TRBD1 matching over 7 bases. CDR3 length equals 15 residues. From germline, CDR1 is MNHNY and CDR2 SVGAGI (reference sequence). V trimming: 2 bases; J trimming: 5 bases; junction bases outside the gene matches: 9.

The sample holds a few counts of this clonotype. The chain couples TRBV6-1 to TRBJ2-7, with 16 bases lining up with TRBD2. V trimming: 4 bases; J trimming: 6 bases; junction bases outside the gene matches: 9. Germline CDR1 is MNHNS and CDR2 is SASEGT. There are 17 residues in the CDR3. CDR3 coding DNA: TGTGCCAGCAGTGGATTGGGACTAGCGGGGGGGCCCCGCGAGCAGTACGTC. It encodes CASSGLGLAGGPREQYV.

This clonotype was recorded many times. J is TRBJ2-3 and V is TRBV6-1; D might be TRBD1 or TRBD2, each matching 6 bases. The germline V and J ends were trimmed by 5 bases and 1 base, with 13 bases remaining between them. Per the germline V gene, CDR1 is MNHNS and CDR2 is SASEGT. CDR3 length: 15 amino acids. The CDR3 loop reads CASSLKGGGTDTQYF. The CDR3 DNA sequence: TGTGCCAGCAGTTTGAAGGGGGGAGGCACAGATACGCAGTATTTT.